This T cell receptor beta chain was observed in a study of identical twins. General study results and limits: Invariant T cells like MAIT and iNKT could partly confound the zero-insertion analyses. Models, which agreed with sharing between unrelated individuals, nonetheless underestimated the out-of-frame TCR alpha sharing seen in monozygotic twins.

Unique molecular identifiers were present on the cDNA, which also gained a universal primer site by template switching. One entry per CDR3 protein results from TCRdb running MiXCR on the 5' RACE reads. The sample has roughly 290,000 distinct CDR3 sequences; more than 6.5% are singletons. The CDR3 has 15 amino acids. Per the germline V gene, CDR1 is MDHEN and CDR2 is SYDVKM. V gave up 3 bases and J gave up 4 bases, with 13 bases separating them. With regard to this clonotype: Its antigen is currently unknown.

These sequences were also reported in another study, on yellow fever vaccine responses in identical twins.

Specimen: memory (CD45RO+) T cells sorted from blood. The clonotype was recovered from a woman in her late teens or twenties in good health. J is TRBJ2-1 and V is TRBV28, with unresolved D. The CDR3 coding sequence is TGTGCCAGCAGTTTTAATACGGGCCATTACAATGAGCAGTTCTTC. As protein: CASSFNTGHYNEQFF.